This T cell receptor (beta chain) was identified during a study of blood T cell repertoires in COVID-19. About the research overall: The samples span acute and convalescent COVID-19 from the United States, Italy and Spain. The analysed material was cDNA or gDNA that came from T cells, B-cell-depleted T cells, or PBMCs.

Libraries were prepared by immunoSEQ multiplex PCR; TCRdb keeps only in-frame clonotypes and omits some of them. The sample has roughly 170,000 clones, about four fifths seen once. The CDR3 extends over 15 amino acids. The germline V gene has CDR1 SEHNR and CDR2 FQNEAQ (reference sequence). The J segment lost 8 bases and the V segment lost 5 bases, leaving 6 bases of the junction unmatched. This study enrolled people aged about 18 to 90 from under 25 US geographic areas. Cohort placement rested on clinical history that participants reported themselves. The sequenced sample consisted of PBMCs or T cells enriched from blood (not recorded which). This TCR came from a woman in her 50s in a cohort exposed to, infected with or recovered from COVID-19 (not recorded which). The chain couples TRBV7-9 to TRBJ2-2, with 12 bases identical to TRBD1. CDR3 protein: CASSLGQGASGELFF. Here the CDR3 DNA reads TGTGCCAGCAGCCTGGGACAGGGGGCATCTGGGGAGCTGTTTTTT.